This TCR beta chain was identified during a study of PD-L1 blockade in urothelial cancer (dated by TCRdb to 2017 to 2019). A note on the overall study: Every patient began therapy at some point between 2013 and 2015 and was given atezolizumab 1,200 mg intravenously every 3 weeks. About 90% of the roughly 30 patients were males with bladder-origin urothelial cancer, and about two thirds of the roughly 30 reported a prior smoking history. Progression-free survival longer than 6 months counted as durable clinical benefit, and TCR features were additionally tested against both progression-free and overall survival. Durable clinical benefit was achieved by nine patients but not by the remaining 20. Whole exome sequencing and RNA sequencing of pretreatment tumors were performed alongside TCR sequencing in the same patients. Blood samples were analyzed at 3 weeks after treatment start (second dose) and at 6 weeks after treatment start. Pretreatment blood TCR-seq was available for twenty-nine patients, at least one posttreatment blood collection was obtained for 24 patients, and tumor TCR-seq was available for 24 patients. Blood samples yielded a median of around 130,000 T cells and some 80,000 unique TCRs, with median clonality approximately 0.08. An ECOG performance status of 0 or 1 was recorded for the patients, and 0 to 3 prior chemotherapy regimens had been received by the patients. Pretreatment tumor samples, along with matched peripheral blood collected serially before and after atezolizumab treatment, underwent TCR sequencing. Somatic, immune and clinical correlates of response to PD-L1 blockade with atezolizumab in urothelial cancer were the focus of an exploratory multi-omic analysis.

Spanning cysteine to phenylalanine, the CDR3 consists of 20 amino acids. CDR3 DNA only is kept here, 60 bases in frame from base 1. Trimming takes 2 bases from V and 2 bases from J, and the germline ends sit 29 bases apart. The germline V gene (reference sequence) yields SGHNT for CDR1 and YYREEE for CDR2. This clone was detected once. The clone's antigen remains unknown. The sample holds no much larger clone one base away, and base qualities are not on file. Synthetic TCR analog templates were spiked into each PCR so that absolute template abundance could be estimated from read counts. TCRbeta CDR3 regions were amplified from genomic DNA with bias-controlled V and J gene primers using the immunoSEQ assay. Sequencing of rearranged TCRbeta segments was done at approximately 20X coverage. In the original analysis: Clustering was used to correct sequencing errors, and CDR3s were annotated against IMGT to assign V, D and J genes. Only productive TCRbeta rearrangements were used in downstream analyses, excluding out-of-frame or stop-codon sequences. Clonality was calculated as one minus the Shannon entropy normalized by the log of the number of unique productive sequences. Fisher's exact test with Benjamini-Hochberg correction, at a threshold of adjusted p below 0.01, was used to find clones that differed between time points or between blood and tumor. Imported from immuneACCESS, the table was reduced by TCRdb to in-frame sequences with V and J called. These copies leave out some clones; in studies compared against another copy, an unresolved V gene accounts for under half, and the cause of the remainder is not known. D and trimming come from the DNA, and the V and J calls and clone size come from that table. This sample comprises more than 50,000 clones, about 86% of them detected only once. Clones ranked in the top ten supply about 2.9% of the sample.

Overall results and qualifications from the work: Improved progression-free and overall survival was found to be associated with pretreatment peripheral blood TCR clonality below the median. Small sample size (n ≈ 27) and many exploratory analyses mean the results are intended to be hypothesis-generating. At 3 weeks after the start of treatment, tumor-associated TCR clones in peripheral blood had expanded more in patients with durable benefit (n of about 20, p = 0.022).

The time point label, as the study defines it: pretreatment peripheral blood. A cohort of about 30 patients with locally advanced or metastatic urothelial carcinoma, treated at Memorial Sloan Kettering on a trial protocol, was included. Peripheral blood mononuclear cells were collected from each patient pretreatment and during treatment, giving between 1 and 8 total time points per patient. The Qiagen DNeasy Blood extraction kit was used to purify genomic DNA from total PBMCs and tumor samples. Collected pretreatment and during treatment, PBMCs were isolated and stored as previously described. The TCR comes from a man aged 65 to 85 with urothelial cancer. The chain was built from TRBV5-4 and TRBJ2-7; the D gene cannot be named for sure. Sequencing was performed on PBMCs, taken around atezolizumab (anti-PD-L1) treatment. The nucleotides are TGTGCCAGCAGCTTTAGAGGTCCTCTAGTTAGGTACGCGGAACCCTACGAGCAGTACTTC. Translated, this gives CASSFRGPLVRYAEPYEQYF. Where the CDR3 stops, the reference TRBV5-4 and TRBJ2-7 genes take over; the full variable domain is ETGVTQSPTHLIKTRGQQVTLRCSSQSGHNTVSWYQQALGQGPQFIFQYYREEENGRGNFPPRFSGLQFPNYSSELNVNALELDDSALYLCASSFRGPLVRYAEPYEQYFGPGTRLTVT.